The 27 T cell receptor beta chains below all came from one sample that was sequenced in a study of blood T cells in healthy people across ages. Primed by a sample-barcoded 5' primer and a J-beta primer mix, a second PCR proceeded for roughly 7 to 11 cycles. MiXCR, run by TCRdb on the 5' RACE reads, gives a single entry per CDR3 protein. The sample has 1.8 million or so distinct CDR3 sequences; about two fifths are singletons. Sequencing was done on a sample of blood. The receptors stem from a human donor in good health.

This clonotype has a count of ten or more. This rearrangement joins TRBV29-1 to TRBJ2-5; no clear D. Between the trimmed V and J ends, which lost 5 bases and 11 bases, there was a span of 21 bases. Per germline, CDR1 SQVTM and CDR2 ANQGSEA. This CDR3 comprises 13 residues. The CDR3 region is CSVRQSRTGEQYF. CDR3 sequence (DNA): TGCAGCGTTAGACAATCCCGAACGGGTGAGCAGTACTTC.

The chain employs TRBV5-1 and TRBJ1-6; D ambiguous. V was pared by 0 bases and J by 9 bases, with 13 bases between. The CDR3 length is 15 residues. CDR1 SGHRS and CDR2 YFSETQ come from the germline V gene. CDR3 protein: CASSLGVDGGSPLHF. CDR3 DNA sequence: TGCGCCAGCAGCTTGGGAGTGGACGGAGGTTCACCCCTCCACTTT.

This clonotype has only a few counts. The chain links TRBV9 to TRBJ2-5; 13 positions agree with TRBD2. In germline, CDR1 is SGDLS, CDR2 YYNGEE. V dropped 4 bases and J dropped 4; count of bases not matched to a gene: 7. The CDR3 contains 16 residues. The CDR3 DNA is TGTGCCAGCAGCCCCACTAGCGGGGGGGGTGGAGAGACCCAGTACTTC. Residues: CASSPTSGGGGETQYF.

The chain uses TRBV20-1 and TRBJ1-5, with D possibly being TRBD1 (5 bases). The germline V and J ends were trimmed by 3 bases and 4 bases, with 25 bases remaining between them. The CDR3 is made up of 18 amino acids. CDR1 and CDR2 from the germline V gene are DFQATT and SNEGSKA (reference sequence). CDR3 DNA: TGCAGTGCTAGCTTCACCCTGGGGACCACGATTCGGAATCAGCCCCAGCATTTT. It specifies CSASFTLGTTIRNQPQHF.

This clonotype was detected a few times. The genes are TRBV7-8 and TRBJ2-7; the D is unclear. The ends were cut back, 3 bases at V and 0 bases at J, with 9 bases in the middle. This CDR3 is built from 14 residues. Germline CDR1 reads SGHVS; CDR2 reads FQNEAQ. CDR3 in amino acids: CASSLMRSSYEQYF. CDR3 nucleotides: TGTGCCAGCAGCTTGATGCGGAGCTCCTACGAGCAGTACTTC.

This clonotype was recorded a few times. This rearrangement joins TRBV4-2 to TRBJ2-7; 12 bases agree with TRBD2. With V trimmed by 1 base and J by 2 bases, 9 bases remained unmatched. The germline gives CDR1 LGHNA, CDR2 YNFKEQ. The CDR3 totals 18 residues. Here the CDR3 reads CASSQGLAGGSSAYEQYF. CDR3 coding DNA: TGTGCCAGCAGCCAAGGTCTAGCGGGGGGGTCCTCCGCCTACGAGCAGTACTTC.

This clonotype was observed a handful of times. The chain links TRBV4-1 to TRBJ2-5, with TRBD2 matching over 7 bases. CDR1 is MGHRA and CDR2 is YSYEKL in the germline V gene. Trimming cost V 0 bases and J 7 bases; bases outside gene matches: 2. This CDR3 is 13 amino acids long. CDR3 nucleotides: TGCGCCAGCAGCCAAGACAGGGAGGGGACCCAGTACTTC. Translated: CASSQDREGTQYF.

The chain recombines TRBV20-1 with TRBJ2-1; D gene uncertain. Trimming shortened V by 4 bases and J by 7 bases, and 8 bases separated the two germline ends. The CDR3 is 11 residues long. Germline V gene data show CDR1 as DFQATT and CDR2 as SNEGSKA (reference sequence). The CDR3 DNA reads TGCAGTGCTACGTTGGGGAATGAGCAGTTCTTC. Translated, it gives CSATLGNEQFF.

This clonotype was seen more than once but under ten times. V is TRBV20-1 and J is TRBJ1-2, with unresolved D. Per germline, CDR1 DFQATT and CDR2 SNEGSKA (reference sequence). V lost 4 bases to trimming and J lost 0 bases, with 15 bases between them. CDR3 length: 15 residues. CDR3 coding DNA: TGCAGTGCTATCGGAGCCAGGTTAGCTAACTATGGCTACACCTTC. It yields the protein CSAIGARLANYGYTF.

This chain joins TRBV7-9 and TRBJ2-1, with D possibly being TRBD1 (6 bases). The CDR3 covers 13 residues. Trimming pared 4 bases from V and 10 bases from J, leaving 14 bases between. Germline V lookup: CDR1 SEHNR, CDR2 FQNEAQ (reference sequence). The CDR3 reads CASSSYRDREQFF. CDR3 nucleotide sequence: TGTGCCAGCAGCTCCTACAGGGATAGGGAGCAGTTCTTC.

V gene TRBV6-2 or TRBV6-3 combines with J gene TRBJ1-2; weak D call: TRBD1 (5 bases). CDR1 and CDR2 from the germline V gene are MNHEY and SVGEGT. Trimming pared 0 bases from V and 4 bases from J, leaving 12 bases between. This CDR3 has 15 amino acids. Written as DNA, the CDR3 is TGTGCCAGCAGTTACTCTTCCAGGGAGGCCTATGGCTACACCTTC. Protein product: CASSYSSREAYGYTF.

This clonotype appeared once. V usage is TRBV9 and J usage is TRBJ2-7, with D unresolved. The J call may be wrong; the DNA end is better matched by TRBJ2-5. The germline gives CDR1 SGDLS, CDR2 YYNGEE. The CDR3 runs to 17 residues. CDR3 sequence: CASSVEALQTSDETQYF. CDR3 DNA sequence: TGTGCCAGCAGCGTAGAAGCACTTCAGACGAGCGATGAGACCCAGTACTTC.

The CDR3 DNA reads TGTGCCTGGAGTGCCTTTCGAGGAGGTAGCTCCTACGAGCAGTACTTC. Protein: CAWSAFRGGSSYEQYF. J is TRBJ2-7 and V is TRBV30; D perhaps matches TRBD2 (5 bases). Germline CDR1 is GTSNPN and CDR2 is SVGIG (reference sequence). The CDR3 runs to 16 residues. Trimming pared 1 base from V and 0 bases from J, leaving 16 bases between.

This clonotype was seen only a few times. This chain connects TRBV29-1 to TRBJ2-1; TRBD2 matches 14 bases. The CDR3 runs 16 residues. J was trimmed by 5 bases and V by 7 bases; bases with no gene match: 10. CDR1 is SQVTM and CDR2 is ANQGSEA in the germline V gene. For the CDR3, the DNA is TGCAGCGCCGACGGACTAGCGGGGGGAAAGGACAATGAGCAGTTCTTC. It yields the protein CSADGLAGGKDNEQFF.

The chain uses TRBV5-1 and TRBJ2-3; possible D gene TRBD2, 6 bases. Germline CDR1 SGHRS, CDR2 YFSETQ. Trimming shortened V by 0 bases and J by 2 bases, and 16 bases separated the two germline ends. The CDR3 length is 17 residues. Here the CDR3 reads CASSLGPAGTTTDTQYF. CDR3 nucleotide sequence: TGCGCCAGCAGCTTGGGTCCCGCGGGGACGACCACAGATACGCAGTATTTT.

This chain's CDR3 is CATSTYQGRDTQYF. The CDR3 region has the DNA TGTGCCACCAGCACCTATCAGGGACGAGATACGCAGTATTTT. The rearrangement joins TRBV15 to TRBJ2-3; D is possibly TRBD1 or TRBD2 (5 bases each). The ends were cut back, 4 bases at V and 5 bases at J, with 13 bases in the middle. The germline V gene has CDR1 LNHNV and CDR2 YYDKDF (reference sequence). The CDR3 sequence is 14 residues long.

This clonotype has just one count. CDR3 nucleotide sequence: TGCGCCAGCAGCTTGGATTTAGAGGGGAGGAACTATGGCTACACCTTC. Protein sequence: CASSLDLEGRNYGYTF. The chain combines TRBV5-1 with TRBJ1-2, with D possibly TRBD1 on 5 matching bases. The CDR3 length is 16 residues. The ends were cut back, 0 bases at V and 2 bases at J, with 14 bases in the middle. The germline V gene has CDR1 SGHRS and CDR2 YFSETQ.

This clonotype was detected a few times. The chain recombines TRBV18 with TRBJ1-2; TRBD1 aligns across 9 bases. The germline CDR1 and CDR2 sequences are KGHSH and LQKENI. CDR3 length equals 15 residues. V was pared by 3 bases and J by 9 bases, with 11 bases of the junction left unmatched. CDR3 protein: CASSPFAEQGASYTF. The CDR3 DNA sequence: TGTGCCAGCTCACCCTTTGCAGAACAGGGGGCTAGCTACACCTTC.

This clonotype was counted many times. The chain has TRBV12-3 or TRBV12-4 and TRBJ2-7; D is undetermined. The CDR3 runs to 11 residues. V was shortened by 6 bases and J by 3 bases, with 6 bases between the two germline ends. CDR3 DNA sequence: TGTGCCAGCAGACTTAGCTACGAGCAGTACTTC. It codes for CASRLSYEQYF.

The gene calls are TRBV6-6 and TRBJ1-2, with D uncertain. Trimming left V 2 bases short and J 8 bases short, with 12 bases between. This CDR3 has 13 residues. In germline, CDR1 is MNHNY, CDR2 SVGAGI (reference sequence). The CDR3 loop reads CASSYGGVAGYTF. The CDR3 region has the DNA TGTGCCAGCAGTTACGGCGGGGTTGCGGGCTACACCTTC.

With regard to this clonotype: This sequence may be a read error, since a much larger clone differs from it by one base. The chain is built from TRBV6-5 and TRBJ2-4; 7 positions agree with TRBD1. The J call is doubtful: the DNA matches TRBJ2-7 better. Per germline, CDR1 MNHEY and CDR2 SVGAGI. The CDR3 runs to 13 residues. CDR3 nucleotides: TGTGCCAGCAGTTGCAGGGGGAATTTCGAGCAGTACTTC. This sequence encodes CASSCRGNFEQYF.

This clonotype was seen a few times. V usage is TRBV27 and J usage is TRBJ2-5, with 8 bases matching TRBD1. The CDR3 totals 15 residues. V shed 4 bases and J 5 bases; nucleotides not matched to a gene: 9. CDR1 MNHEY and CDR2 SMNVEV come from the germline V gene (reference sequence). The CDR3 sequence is CASSSTGGSWETQYF. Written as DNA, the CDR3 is TGTGCCAGCAGTTCCACAGGGGGTAGTTGGGAGACCCAGTACTTC.

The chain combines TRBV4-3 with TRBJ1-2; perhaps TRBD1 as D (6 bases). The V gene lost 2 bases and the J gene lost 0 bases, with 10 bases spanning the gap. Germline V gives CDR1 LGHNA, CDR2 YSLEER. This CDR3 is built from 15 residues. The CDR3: CASSQTNRANYGYTF. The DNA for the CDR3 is TGCGCCAGCAGCCAAACAAACAGGGCTAACTATGGCTACACCTTC.

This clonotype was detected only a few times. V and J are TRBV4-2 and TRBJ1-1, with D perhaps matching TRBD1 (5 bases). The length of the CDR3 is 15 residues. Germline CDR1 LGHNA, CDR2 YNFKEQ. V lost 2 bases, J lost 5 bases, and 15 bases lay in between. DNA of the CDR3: TGTGCCAGCAGCCAAATGGGGGGGACCGGGACTGAAGCTTTCTTT. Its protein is CASSQMGGTGTEAFF.

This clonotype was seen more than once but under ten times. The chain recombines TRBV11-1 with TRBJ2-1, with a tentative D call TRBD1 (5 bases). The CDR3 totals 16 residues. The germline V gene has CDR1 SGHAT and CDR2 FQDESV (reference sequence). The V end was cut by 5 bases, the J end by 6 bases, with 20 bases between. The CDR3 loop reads CASSRVFETAANEQFF. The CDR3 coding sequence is TGTGCCAGCAGCAGAGTTTTTGAGACAGCCGCCAATGAGCAGTTCTTC.

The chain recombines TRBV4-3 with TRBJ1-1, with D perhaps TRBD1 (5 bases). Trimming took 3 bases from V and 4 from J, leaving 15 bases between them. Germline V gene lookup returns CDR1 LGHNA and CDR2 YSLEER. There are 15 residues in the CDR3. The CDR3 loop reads CASSQATVRITEAFF. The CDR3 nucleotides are TGCGCCAGCAGCCAGGCGACAGTTAGGATCACTGAAGCTTTCTTT.

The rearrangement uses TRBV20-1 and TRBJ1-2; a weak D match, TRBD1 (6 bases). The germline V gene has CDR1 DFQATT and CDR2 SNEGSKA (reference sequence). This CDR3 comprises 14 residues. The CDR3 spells CLAGDRRGGYGYTF. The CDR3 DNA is TGCCTGGCCGGGGACCGCCGAGGGGGTTATGGCTACACCTTC.